The 32 T cell receptor beta chains below all came from one sample that was sequenced in a study of blood T cell repertoires in COVID-19. Sequencing was performed with immunoSEQ multiplex PCR; in TCRdb, only in-frame clones are kept and a portion is missing. There are about 280,000 clones in the sample; 70% to 90% occur only once, and about 10% lies in the top ten. Sequenced input: peripheral blood. All receptors come from a woman aged 65 to 85 with acute or convalescent COVID-19.

The chain has TRBV7-9 and TRBJ2-2, with D maybe TRBD2 (5 bases). The CDR3 spans 13 residues. Germline-derived CDR1 and CDR2 are SEHNR and FQNEAQ (reference sequence). V was shortened by 5 bases and J by 6 bases, with 10 bases between the two germline ends. DNA of the CDR3: TGTGCCAGCAGCCGAAACGGGGCCGGGGAGCTGTTTTTT. This sequence encodes CASSRNGAGELFF.

The J gene is TRBJ2-1, the V gene TRBV3-1 (or the pseudogene TRBV3-2); D might be TRBD2 (6 bases). This CDR3 spans 15 amino acids. Trimming took off 3 bases at V and 8 bases at J, with 17 bases between the two ends. The germline V gene encodes CDR1 LGHDT and CDR2 YNNKEL (reference sequence). CDR3 nucleotides: TGTGCCAGCAGCCAGAGGACTACATTAACCCATGAGCAGTTCTTC. Its protein is CASSQRTTLTHEQFF.

V usage is TRBV5-6 and J usage is TRBJ2-3, with 8 bases identical to TRBD1. The CDR3 loop spans 16 amino acids. The ends lost 3 bases at V and 4 bases at J; junction bases unmatched: 10. CDR1 and CDR2 from the germline V gene are SGHDT and YYEEEE. This chain's CDR3 is CASSSTLGQGSDTQYF. The CDR3 nucleotides are TGTGCCAGCAGCTCGACGCTCGGACAGGGATCAGATACGCAGTATTTT.

This rearrangement joins TRBV5-1 to TRBJ1-2; 8 nucleotides agree with TRBD1. The V segment lost 0 bases and the J segment 6 bases; nucleotides outside the gene matches: 4. The germline CDR1 and CDR2 sequences are SGHRS and YFSETQ. The CDR3 is 14 residues long. The CDR3 DNA sequence: TGCGCCAGCAGCTTGGGACAGGGGTTTAATGGCTACACCTTC. As protein: CASSLGQGFNGYTF.

This clone came up once. The V gene is TRBV7-8, the J gene TRBJ1-1; 7 nucleotides agree with TRBD1. The ends lost 4 bases at V and 3 bases at J; junction bases unmatched: 5. The length of the CDR3 is 14 residues. The germline gives CDR1 SGHVS, CDR2 FQNEAQ. Here the CDR3 reads CASSSDRRDTEAFF. The CDR3 nucleotides read TGTGCCAGCAGCTCGGACAGGAGGGACACTGAAGCTTTCTTT.

This clone was seen only a few times. Other nucleotide sequences from this sample produce the same CDR3. For the CDR3, the DNA is TGTGCCAGCAGCCGGGACAGCCTCTATGGCTACACCTTC. Translated: CASSRDSLYGYTF. The V and J genes are TRBV12-3 or TRBV12-4 and TRBJ1-2, with 7 bases fitting TRBD1. V dropped 6 bases and J dropped 4; count of bases not matched to a gene: 5. The CDR3 has 13 amino acids.

This clone was counted a single time. The chain combines TRBV28 with TRBJ1-3; TRBD1 might be the D (5 bases). The CDR3 length is 15 residues. CDR1 MDHEN and CDR2 SYDVKM come from the germline V gene. Trimming took off 5 bases at V and 4 bases at J, with 15 bases between the two ends. CDR3 sequence (DNA): TGTGCCAGCAGTCAAAGCCCAGGGATCGGAAACACCATATATTTT. Its protein is CASSQSPGIGNTIYF.

In this sample, this clone turned up once. This chain joins TRBV9 and TRBJ2-3; D is possibly TRBD2 (6 bases). V gave up 4 bases and J gave up 4 bases, with 13 bases separating them. The CDR3 is 14 amino acids. Looked up from germline, CDR1 is SGDLS and CDR2 is YYNGEE. In DNA, the CDR3 is TGTGCCAGCAGCCCGAATCCGGGGGCAGATACGCAGTATTTT. This gives the protein CASSPNPGADTQYF.

The chain is built from TRBV3-1 (or the pseudogene TRBV3-2) and TRBJ2-2, with D possibly matching TRBD1 (6 bases). This CDR3 region has 14 residues. In germline, CDR1 is LGHDT, CDR2 YNNKEL (reference sequence). Trimming stripped 3 bases from V and 7 bases from J, with 12 bases between. The CDR3 sequence: CASSHTGFRGELFF. The CDR3 DNA follows: TGTGCCAGCAGCCACACAGGGTTTCGCGGGGAGCTGTTTTTT.

This clone was counted between two and nine times. This chain links TRBV9 with TRBJ2-1, with D perhaps TRBD1 (6 bases). The V end lost 3 bases, the J end lost 7 bases, and 32 bases lay between the germline ends. The CDR3 spans 20 residues. CDR1 and CDR2 from the germline V gene are SGDLS and YYNGEE. The CDR3 sequence is CASSDPSKQGGVLNRNEQFF. The CDR3 DNA is TGTGCCAGCAGCGACCCCTCGAAACAGGGTGGTGTTTTAAATAGGAATGAGCAGTTCTTC.

The rearrangement joins TRBV4-1 to TRBJ2-7; TRBD2 matches 11 bases. V lost 7 bases and J lost 0; bases outside the gene matches: 5. The CDR3 sequence is 15 residues long. CDR1 and CDR2 from the germline V gene are MGHRA and YSYEKL. The CDR3 loop is CASKRLAGSSYEQYF. DNA of the CDR3: TGCGCCAGCAAACGACTAGCGGGGAGCTCCTACGAGCAGTACTTC.

V usage is TRBV5-4 and J usage is TRBJ1-4; 7 bases are a match to TRBD1. The CDR3 totals 15 residues. Trimming cost V 5 bases and J 3 bases; bases outside gene matches: 7. Germline V gene data show CDR1 as SGHNT and CDR2 as YYREEE (reference sequence). CDR3 residues: CASRKGGQSNEKLFF. The CDR3 DNA reads TGTGCCAGCAGGAAAGGGGGACAGTCTAATGAAAAACTGTTTTTT.

This clone turned up a few times. The chain recombines TRBV2 with TRBJ2-7, with 10 bases matching TRBD2. CDR3 length: 13 amino acids. Germline lookup yields CDR1 SNHLY and CDR2 FYNNEI. Trimming removed 8 bases from V and 6 bases from J; junction bases left unmatched: 7. The CDR3 nucleotides read TGTGCCAGCCGCGACGGACTAGCGGCCGAGCAGTACTTC. It specifies CASRDGLAAEQYF.

This clone was observed a few times. CDR3 nucleotides: TGTGCCACCAGTGATTTGCAGATCCGGGATCAGCCCCAGCATTTT. It specifies CATSDLQIRDQPQHF. The rearrangement links TRBV24-1 to TRBJ1-5; D is uncertain. Trimming removed 0 bases at V and 5 bases at J, with 10 bases between. Germline V lookup: CDR1 KGHDR, CDR2 SFDVKD. The CDR3 spans 15 residues.

The chain carries TRBV3-1 (or the pseudogene TRBV3-2) and TRBJ1-2, with unresolved D. The germline V and J ends were trimmed by 0 bases and 5 bases, with 10 bases remaining between them. Germline V gene data show CDR1 as LGHDT and CDR2 as YNNKEL (reference sequence). The CDR3 spans 14 residues. Here the CDR3 reads CASSQESLPYGYTF. DNA for the CDR3: TGTGCCAGCAGCCAAGAATCCCTACCTTATGGCTACACCTTC.

The chain is built from TRBV6-1 and TRBJ1-1; no firm D call. CDR3 size: 14 residues. V was cut by 1 base and J by 4 bases, with 10 bases left in between. The germline gives CDR1 MNHNS, CDR2 SASEGT. Here the CDR3 DNA reads TGTGCCAGCAGTGAAGGTCATGGGCCCACTGAAGCTTTCTTT. Protein sequence: CASSEGHGPTEAFF.

The chain couples TRBV4-1 to TRBJ2-4; possible D gene TRBD1, 6 bases. In germline, CDR1 is MGHRA, CDR2 YSYEKL. The CDR3 totals 15 residues. V shed 0 bases and J shed 8 bases, with 14 bases lying between them. CDR3 sequence: CASSQDGGGVDIQYF. The CDR3 DNA is TGCGCCAGCAGCCAAGATGGGGGCGGCGTAGACATTCAGTACTTC.

This clone was seen a handful of times. The DNA of the CDR3 is TGTGCCAGCAGCCCCTCTCGGCGGACAGGGAATGAGCAGTTCTTC. Protein sequence: CASSPSRRTGNEQFF. The V and J genes are TRBV7-9 and TRBJ2-1; TRBD1 agrees at 8 bases. The germline CDR1 and CDR2 sequences are SEHNR and FQNEAQ (reference sequence). The trim removed 5 bases at V and 7 bases at J, leaving 10 bases unmatched. CDR3 length: 15 residues.

This chain connects TRBV12-3 or TRBV12-4 to TRBJ2-7; D possibly corresponds to TRBD2 (5 bases). The V gene lost 5 bases and the J gene lost 6 bases, with 11 bases spanning the gap. This CDR3 contains 12 residues. The CDR3 coding sequence is TGTGCCAGCAGTCGGGGTGGATTCGAGCAGTACTTC. Its protein is CASSRGGFEQYF.

In its sample, this clone was seen a few times. This chain connects TRBV15 to TRBJ1-5, with unresolved D. Germline assignment: CDR1 LNHNV and CDR2 YYDKDF (reference sequence). Trimming cost V 1 base and J 3 bases, with 7 bases left between them. CDR3 length: 14 amino acids. CDR3 sequence reads: CATSRGHSNQPQHF. CDR3 sequence (DNA): TGTGCCACCAGCAGAGGACACTCCAATCAGCCCCAGCATTTT.

The chain has TRBV6-5 and TRBJ2-7, with D possibly matching TRBD1 (6 bases). CDR1 is MNHEY, CDR2 SVGAGI, per germline. CDR3 length: 12 residues. V was cut by 6 bases and J by 3 bases, with 9 bases left in between. The CDR3 loop is CASSKDSYEQYF. In DNA, the CDR3 is TGTGCCAGCAGCAAGGACAGCTACGAGCAGTACTTC.

The rearrangement joins TRBV6-6 to TRBJ1-2, with 7 positions matching TRBD1. V gave up 4 bases and J gave up 0 bases; unmatched junction bases: 5. CDR3 length: 15 amino acids. Per germline, CDR1 MNHNY and CDR2 SVGAGI (reference sequence). The CDR3 spells CASSSQGTANYGYTF. CDR3 DNA sequence: TGTGCCAGCAGTTCCCAAGGGACAGCTAACTATGGCTACACCTTC.

V and J are TRBV12-3 or TRBV12-4 and TRBJ1-1; 8 nucleotides line up with TRBD1. After removal of 3 bases from V and 4 bases from J, the junction contained 1 base not matched to a gene. The length of the CDR3 is 13 residues. This CDR3 reads CASSLTGATEAFF. CDR3 bases: TGTGCCAGCAGTTTGACAGGGGCCACTGAAGCTTTCTTT.

V is TRBV6-5 and J is TRBJ1-5; TRBD1 might be the D (5 bases). V was pared by 7 bases and J by 2 bases, with 15 bases between. The V gene's germline CDR1 is MNHEY and CDR2 SVGAGI. The CDR3 consists of 15 residues. The CDR3 bases are TGTGCCAGCATGAGAGGACAATGGGGCAATCAGCCCCAGCATTTT. This sequence encodes CASMRGQWGNQPQHF.

In its sample, this clone was seen once. This rearrangement joins TRBV7-9 to TRBJ1-2; unclear D gene. The CDR3 covers 11 residues. V was pared by 4 bases and J by 5 bases, with 5 bases between. The germline V gene has CDR1 SEHNR and CDR2 FQNEAQ (reference sequence). CDR3 nucleotides: TGTGCCAGCAGCTCCCTGTATGGCTACACCTTC. This gives the protein CASSSLYGYTF.

The J gene is TRBJ1-3, the V gene TRBV10-3; weak D call: TRBD1 (5 bases). The V end lost 7 bases, the J end lost 7 bases, and 14 bases lay between the germline ends. Looked up from germline, CDR1 is ENHRY and CDR2 is SYGVKD. The CDR3 is 13 residues long. CDR3 coding DNA: TGTGCCATCACAGGGCAGGAGGGGAACACCATATATTTT. The encoded protein is CAITGQEGNTIYF.

With regard to this clone: Additional DNA sequences in this sample encode the identical CDR3. V usage is TRBV3-1 (or the pseudogene TRBV3-2) and J usage is TRBJ1-2, with D perhaps matching TRBD1 (6 bases). The CDR3 sequence is 14 residues long. V lost 0 bases, J lost 8 bases, and 13 bases lay in between. Germline CDR1 is LGHDT and CDR2 is YNNKEL (reference sequence). The CDR3 reads CASSQEGAGGGYTF. The CDR3, as DNA: TGTGCCAGCAGCCAAGAGGGGGCGGGGGGCGGCTACACCTTC.

Concerning this clone itself: Other nucleotide sequences in the sample specify the same CDR3. The chain joins TRBV5-6 to TRBJ2-3; 9 bases are a match to TRBD2. In germline, CDR1 is SGHDT, CDR2 YYEEEE. The CDR3 is 15 amino acids. V lost 2 bases, J lost 1 base, and 2 bases stayed unmatched. The CDR3 region has the DNA TGTGCCAGCAGCTTTTTAGCGGGGGGCACAGATACGCAGTATTTT. Translation gives CASSFLAGGTDTQYF. The full variable domain, completed using reference TRBV5-6 and TRBJ2-3, is DAGVTQSPTHLIKTRGQQVTLRCSPKSGHDTVSWYQQALGQGPQFIFQYYEEEERQRGNFPDRFSGHQFPNYSSELNVNALLLGDSALYLCASSFLAGGTDTQYFGPGTRLTVL.

V gene TRBV6-6 combines with J gene TRBJ2-7; a possible D gene is TRBD1 (6 bases). V dropped 2 bases and J dropped 0 bases, with 14 bases sitting between them. CDR1 is MNHNY, CDR2 SVGAGI, per germline (reference sequence). The CDR3 has 16 residues. CDR3 DNA: TGTGCCAGCAGTTACCTCATGTTGGACAGCTCCTACGAGCAGTACTTC. Its translation: CASSYLMLDSSYEQYF.

The V call is TRBV5-3, the J call TRBJ2-3; 8 bases map to TRBD2. TRBV5-3 is placed among ORFs of uncertain function. The junction had 15 bases not matched to a gene; V was cut back by 4 bases and J by 2 bases. The length of the CDR3 is 18 residues. CDR3 sequence (DNA): TGTGCCAGAAGCCAAAAGGGCTGGCGGGGGGCACCCACAGATACGCAGTATTTT. Its protein is CARSQKGWRGAPTDTQYF.

The chain couples TRBV19 to TRBJ1-5; tentatively, D is TRBD1 (6 bases). Germline CDR1 reads LNHDA; CDR2 reads SQIVND (reference sequence). The ends were cut back, 5 bases at V and 7 bases at J, with 12 bases in the middle. The CDR3 runs to 13 residues. Here the CDR3 reads CASSSQGKQPQHF. Here the CDR3 DNA reads TGTGCCAGTAGTTCTCAGGGGAAGCAGCCCCAGCATTTT.

The rearrangement uses TRBV2 and TRBJ2-7; 8 nucleotides align to TRBD1. The CDR3 runs to 14 residues. In germline, CDR1 is SNHLY, CDR2 FYNNEI. Unmatched junction bases numbered 8, after V lost 4 bases and J lost 6 bases. CDR3 sequence: CASSGQGYSSEQYF. CDR3 nucleotide sequence: TGTGCCAGCAGTGGACAGGGGTACAGCAGCGAGCAGTACTTC.